Included here is one T cell receptor beta chain sequence, with context. Exposed enrollees encountered a COVID-19 case at some point within 2 weeks before study entry. The data were obtained in a study of blood T cell repertoires in COVID-19. Germline CDR1 reads SGHTA; CDR2 reads FQGNSA. The CDR3 has 14 residues. V was clipped by 5 bases and J by 4 bases, with 14 bases between them. Here immunoSEQ multiplex PCR was the method, and the copy in TCRdb shows in-frame clones only, minus some. The table has approximately 300,000 clones, roughly nine tenths seen once. This sequence was found in a woman aged 25 to 45 who had been exposed to COVID-19. This chain joins TRBV7-2 and TRBJ1-1; possibly TRBD1 for D (6 bases). The sample consisted of PBMCs or T cells enriched from blood (not recorded which). The CDR3 DNA reads TGTGCCAGCAGCCTAACAGGGTTTAGCACTGAAGCTTTCTTT. It is translated as CASSLTGFSTEAFF.